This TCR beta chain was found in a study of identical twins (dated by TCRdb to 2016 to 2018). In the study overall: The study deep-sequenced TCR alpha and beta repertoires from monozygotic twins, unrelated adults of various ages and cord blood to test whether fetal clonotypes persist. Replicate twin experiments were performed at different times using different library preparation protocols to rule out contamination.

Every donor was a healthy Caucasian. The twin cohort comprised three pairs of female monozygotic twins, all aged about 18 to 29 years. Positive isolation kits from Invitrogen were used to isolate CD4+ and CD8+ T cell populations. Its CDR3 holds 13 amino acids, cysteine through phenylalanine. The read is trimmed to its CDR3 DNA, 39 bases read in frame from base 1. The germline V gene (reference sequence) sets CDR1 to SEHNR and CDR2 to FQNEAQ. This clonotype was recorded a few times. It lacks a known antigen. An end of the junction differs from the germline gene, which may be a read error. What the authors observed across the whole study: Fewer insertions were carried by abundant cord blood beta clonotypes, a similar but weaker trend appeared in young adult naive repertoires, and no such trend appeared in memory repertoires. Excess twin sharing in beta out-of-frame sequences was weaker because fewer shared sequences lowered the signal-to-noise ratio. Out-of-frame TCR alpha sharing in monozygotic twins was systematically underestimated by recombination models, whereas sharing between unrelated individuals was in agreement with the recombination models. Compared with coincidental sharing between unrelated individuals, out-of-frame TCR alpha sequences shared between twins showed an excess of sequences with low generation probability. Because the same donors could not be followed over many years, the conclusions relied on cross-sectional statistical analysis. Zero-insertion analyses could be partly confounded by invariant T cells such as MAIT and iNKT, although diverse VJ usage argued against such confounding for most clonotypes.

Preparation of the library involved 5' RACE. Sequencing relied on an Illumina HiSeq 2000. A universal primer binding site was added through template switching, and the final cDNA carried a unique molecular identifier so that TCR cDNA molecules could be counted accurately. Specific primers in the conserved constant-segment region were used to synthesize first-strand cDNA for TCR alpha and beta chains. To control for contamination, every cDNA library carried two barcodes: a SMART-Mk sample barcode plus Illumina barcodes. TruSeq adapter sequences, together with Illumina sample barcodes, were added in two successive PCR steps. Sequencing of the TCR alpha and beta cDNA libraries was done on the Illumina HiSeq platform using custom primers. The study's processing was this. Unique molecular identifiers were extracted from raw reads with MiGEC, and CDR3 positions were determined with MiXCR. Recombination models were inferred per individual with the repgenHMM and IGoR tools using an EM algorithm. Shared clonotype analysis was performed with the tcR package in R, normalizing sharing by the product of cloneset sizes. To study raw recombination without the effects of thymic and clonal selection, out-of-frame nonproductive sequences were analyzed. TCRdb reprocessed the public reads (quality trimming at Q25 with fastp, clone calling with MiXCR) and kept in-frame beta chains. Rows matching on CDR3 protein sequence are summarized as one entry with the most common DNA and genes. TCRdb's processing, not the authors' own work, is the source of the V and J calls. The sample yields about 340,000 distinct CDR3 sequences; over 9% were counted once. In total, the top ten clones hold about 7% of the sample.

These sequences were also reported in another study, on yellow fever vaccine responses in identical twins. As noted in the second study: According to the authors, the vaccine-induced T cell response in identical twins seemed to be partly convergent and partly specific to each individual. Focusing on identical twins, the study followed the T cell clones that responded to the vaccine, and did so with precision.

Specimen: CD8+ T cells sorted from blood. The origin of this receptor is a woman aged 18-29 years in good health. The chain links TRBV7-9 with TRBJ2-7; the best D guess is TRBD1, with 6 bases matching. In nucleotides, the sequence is TGTGCCAGCAGCTCGGACAGCTCCCACGAGCAGTACTTC. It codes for CASSSDSSHEQYF.